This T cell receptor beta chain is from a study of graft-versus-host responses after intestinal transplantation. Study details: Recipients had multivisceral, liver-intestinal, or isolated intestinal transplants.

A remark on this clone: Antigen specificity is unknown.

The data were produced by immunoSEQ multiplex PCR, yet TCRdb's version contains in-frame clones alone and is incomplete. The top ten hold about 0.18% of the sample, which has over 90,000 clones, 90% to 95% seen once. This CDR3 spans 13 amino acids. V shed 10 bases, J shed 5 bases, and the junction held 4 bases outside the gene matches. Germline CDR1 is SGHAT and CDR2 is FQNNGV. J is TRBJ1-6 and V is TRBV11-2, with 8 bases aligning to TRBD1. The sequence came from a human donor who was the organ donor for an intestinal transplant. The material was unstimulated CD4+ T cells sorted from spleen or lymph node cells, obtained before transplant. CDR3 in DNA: TGTGCCATCCGACAGGGGAATAATTCACCCCTCCACTTT. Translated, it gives CAIRQGNNSPLHF.